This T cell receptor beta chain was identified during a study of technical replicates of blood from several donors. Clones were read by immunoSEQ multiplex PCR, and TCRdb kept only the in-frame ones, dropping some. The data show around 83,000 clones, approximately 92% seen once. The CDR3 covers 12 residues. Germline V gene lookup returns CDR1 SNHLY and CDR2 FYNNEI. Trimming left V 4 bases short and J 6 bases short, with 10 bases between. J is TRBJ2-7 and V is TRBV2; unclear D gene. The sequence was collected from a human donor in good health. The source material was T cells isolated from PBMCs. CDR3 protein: CASSGIGGEQYF. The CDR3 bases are TGTGCCAGCAGTGGTATCGGTGGCGAGCAGTACTTC.